Following are 9 T cell receptor beta chains from one sample sequenced in a study of blood T cell repertoires in COVID-19. Clones were sequenced by immunoSEQ multiplex PCR, and TCRdb holds only the in-frame ones, with some missing. The sample yields 30,000 to 40,000 clones, 88% seen once. The sequencing sample was made of peripheral blood. The receptors originated from a man aged 55 to 70 with active COVID-19.

This clone was observed once. The CDR3 sequence is CASSISARQGRYNEQFF. The CDR3 DNA sequence: TGTGCCAGCAGTATCTCAGCCAGACAGGGGCGCTACAATGAGCAGTTCTTC. The chain is built from TRBV28 and TRBJ2-1; 8 bases agree with TRBD1. Germline loops: CDR1 MDHEN, CDR2 SYDVKM. The CDR3 covers 17 residues. The V gene end was trimmed by 5 bases and the J gene end by 3 bases; junction bases not matched to a gene: 12.

The CDR3 spells CASGLVQGVGYEQYF. Written as DNA, the CDR3 is TGTGCTAGTGGTTTGGTACAGGGGGTTGGCTACGAGCAGTACTTC. J is TRBJ2-7 and V is TRBV12-5, with TRBD1 matching 8 bases. Germline V gene sequence: CDR1 LGHNT, CDR2 FRNRAP. The J segment lost 3 bases and the V segment lost 0 bases, leaving 4 bases of the junction unmatched. CDR3 length: 15 residues. The whole variable domain, remainder taken from reference TRBV12-5 and TRBJ2-7, is DARVTQTPRHKVTEMGQEVTMRCQPILGHNTVFWYRQTMMQGLELLAYFRNRAPLDDSGMPKDRFSAEMPDATLATLKIQPSEPRDSAVYFCASGLVQGVGYEQYFGPGTRLTVT.

This chain links TRBV6-6 with TRBJ2-3; D is undetermined. Germline V gives CDR1 MNHNY, CDR2 SVGAGI (reference sequence). This CDR3 is built from 14 residues. V was pared by 2 bases and J by 1 base, with 7 bases between. The CDR3 DNA follows: TGTGCCAGCAGTTACCTTCCCGGCACAGATACGCAGTATTTT. The encoded protein is CASSYLPGTDTQYF.

The chain carries TRBV3-1 (or the pseudogene TRBV3-2) and TRBJ1-2; possibly TRBD1 for D (5 bases). The V gene's germline CDR1 is LGHDT and CDR2 YNNKEL (reference sequence). The CDR3 length is 14 residues. V lost 6 bases to trimming and J lost 7 bases, with 18 bases between them. CDR3 sequence: CASRRGQSWGGYTF. DNA of the CDR3: TGTGCCAGCAGGCGGGGCCAGTCTTGGGGTGGCTACACCTTC.

The chain has TRBV18 and TRBJ1-2; D is ambiguous. V lost 2 bases, J lost 2 bases, and 6 bases lay in between. Germline V gene lookup returns CDR1 KGHSH and CDR2 LQKENI. This CDR3 has 13 residues. This CDR3 reads CASSPAVNYGYTF. For the CDR3, the DNA is TGTGCCAGCTCACCAGCAGTGAACTATGGCTACACCTTC.

The rearrangement joins TRBV28 to TRBJ2-1, with TRBD2 matching over 14 bases. The CDR3 is 21 amino acids. V shed 6 bases and J 0 bases; nucleotides not matched to a gene: 16. Per the germline V gene, CDR1 is MDHEN and CDR2 is SYDVKM. The CDR3 sequence: CASRTGTSGSRGFNSYNEQFF. As DNA, the CDR3 is TGTGCCAGCAGAACCGGGACTAGCGGGAGTAGGGGATTTAACTCCTACAATGAGCAGTTCTTC.

This clone was seen a single time. The chain is built from TRBV4-1 and TRBJ2-3; weak D call: TRBD2 (6 bases). With 3 bases removed from V and 4 bases from J, the gap between germline ends came to 20 bases. The CDR3 extends over 17 amino acids. Germline-derived CDR1 and CDR2 are MGHRA and YSYEKL. The CDR3 bases are TGCGCCAGCAGCCAGAATCAGGGCGGAGGGCCTGCAGATACGCAGTATTTT. Amino acids: CASSQNQGGGPADTQYF.

The rearrangement uses TRBV6-1 and TRBJ2-5, with 11 nucleotides matching TRBD2. Germline trimming cut 2 bases from V and 5 bases from J; bases unmatched to any gene: 10. The germline V gene encodes CDR1 MNHNS and CDR2 SASEGT. This CDR3 has 17 amino acids. The CDR3 here is CASSERGGASGRETQYF. Here the CDR3 DNA reads TGTGCCAGCAGTGAAAGGGGAGGGGCTAGCGGGAGGGAGACCCAGTACTTC.

The chain couples TRBV6-6 to TRBJ2-7; D is possibly TRBD2 (5 bases). CDR1 and CDR2 from the germline V gene are MNHNY and SVGAGI (reference sequence). There are 14 residues in the CDR3. V lost 2 bases and J 1 base, leaving 9 bases between the germline ends. CDR3 residues: CASSYTIASYEQYF. The CDR3 DNA is TGTGCCAGCAGTTACACAATAGCGTCCTACGAGCAGTACTTC.